Listed below are T cell receptor beta chains from one sample, sequenced in a study of blood T cells in healthy people across ages. TCRdb passed the 5' RACE reads through MiXCR, listing each CDR3 protein once. This sample has about 840,000 distinct CDR3 sequences, with about 29% found just once. The same data also went into a second study, on T cells of mothers and their children.

Specimen: blood. These receptors all stem from a woman aged 35 to 49 in good health. Each CDR3 is given with its conserved first and last residue. The order of the fields is J gene, D gene, clone size, V gene, CDR3 DNA, CDR3 protein. A D gene is named only where the DNA matches it firmly. Rows may omit the clone size; those that give it use once, few, many or a size class.

J: TRBJ1-6; D: TRBD1; size: .; V: TRBV7-3; DNA: TGTGCCAGCAGCACAGACAGGGTTGGAAGGTCACCCCTCCACTTT; CDR3: CASSTDRVGRSPLHF
J: TRBJ1-4; D: .; size: few; V: TRBV20-1; DNA: TGCAGTGCTAGAGAGGGGATTGCAACTAATGAAAAACTGTTTTTT; CDR3: CSAREGIATNEKLFF
J: TRBJ2-7; D: .; size: many; V: TRBV20-1; DNA: TGCAGTGCTCCCCACTCCTACGAGCAGTACTTC; CDR3: CSAPHSYEQYF
J: TRBJ1-2; D: .; size: many; V: TRBV14; DNA: TGTGCCAGCAGCCAAGGGCTTCATCCACCTGGCTACACCTTC; CDR3: CASSQGLHPPGYTF
J: TRBJ2-2; D: .; size: .; V: TRBV24-1; DNA: TGTGCCACCAGTGATTTGCCGAACCCGGGACTGAACACCGGGGAGCTGTTTTTT; CDR3: CATSDLPNPGLNTGELFF
J: TRBJ2-4; D: .; size: .; V: TRBV10-3; DNA: TGTGCCATCAATTTCGGTCCTCAAACCACTAATGAGCAGTACTTC; CDR3: CAINFGPQTTNEQYF
J: TRBJ1-2; D: .; size: .; V: TRBV12-3/TRBV12-4; DNA: TGTGCCAGCAGTTTACTAACGGGAAGCTATGGCTACACCTTC; CDR3: CASSLLTGSYGYTF
J: TRBJ2-6; D: .; size: few; V: TRBV7-2; DNA: TGTGCCAGCAGCTTAGGGGCAGGGTTGGTTTCGAGAGGGGCCAACGTCCTGACTTTC; CDR3: CASSLGAGLVSRGANVLTF
J: TRBJ1-2; D: .; size: few; V: TRBV19; DNA: TGTGCCAGTAGTATCCCGACGGGAATTAACTATGGCTACACCTTC; CDR3: CASSIPTGINYGYTF
J: TRBJ2-3; D: .; size: .; V: TRBV20-1; DNA: TGCAGTGCATCCGGAGGGGGGGCCACAGATACGCAGTATTTT; CDR3: CSASGGGATDTQYF
J: TRBJ2-7; D: .; size: many; V: TRBV4-1; DNA: TGCGCCAGCAGCCCACAACGGGGCTACGAGCAGTACTTC; CDR3: CASSPQRGYEQYF
J: TRBJ2-2; D: .; size: many; V: TRBV4-3; DNA: TGCGCCAGCAGCCAAGATCGCCTTTCGGAAGGGGAGCTGTTTTTT; CDR3: CASSQDRLSEGELFF
J: TRBJ1-4; D: .; size: few; V: TRBV27; DNA: TGTGCCGGACACGAACTGTTTTTT; CDR3: CAGHELFF
J: TRBJ1-5; D: .; size: .; V: TRBV27; DNA: TGTGCCAGCAGTTTGACAGTTGATCAGCCCCAGCATTTT; CDR3: CASSLTVDQPQHF
J: TRBJ2-1; D: TRBD1; size: many; V: TRBV27; DNA: TGTGCCAGCGAAAGAAGACAGGGTCATGAGCAGTTCTTC; CDR3: CASERRQGHEQFF
J: TRBJ1-2; D: .; size: .; V: TRBV10-2; DNA: TGCGCCAGCAGGGGAAGGGACACCCAGAACTATGGCTACACCTTC; CDR3: CASRGRDTQNYGYTF
J: TRBJ1-5; D: TRBD1; size: .; V: TRBV24-1; DNA: TGTGCCACCAGTGACCGACGGACAGGCTTTTCTAGCAATCAGTCCCAGCATTTT; CDR3: CATSDRRTGFSSNQSQHF
J: TRBJ2-5; D: .; size: .; V: TRBV7-2; DNA: TGTGCCAGCAGCGAAGGCGGGACAACTCGTTGGGCCCAGTACTTC; CDR3: CASSEGGTTRWAQYF
J: TRBJ2-7; D: .; size: .; V: TRBV11-2; DNA: TGTGCCAGCAGCCTTCGACAGCACCCCTTCTACGAGCAGTACTTC; CDR3: CASSLRQHPFYEQYF
J: TRBJ2-7; D: .; size: few; V: TRBV28; DNA: TGTGCCAGCAGCATGGACAGGCCGTTCTCAGGGAGGGGCGGAAGGCAGTACTTC; CDR3: CASSMDRPFSGRGGRQYF
J: TRBJ1-5; D: .; size: many; V: TRBV4-1; DNA: TGCGCCAGCAGCCAAGATTTCGGGGGCGGTCAGCCCCAGCATTTT; CDR3: CASSQDFGGGQPQHF
J: TRBJ2-7; D: TRBD1; size: many; V: TRBV20-1; DNA: TGCAGTGCTAGAGGTCGGACAGGGTCGGGCTACGAGCAGTACTTC; CDR3: CSARGRTGSGYEQYF
J: TRBJ2-7; D: TRBD2; size: many; V: TRBV28; DNA: TGTGCCAGCAGTCCGACTAGCGGGTCCTCCTACGAGCAGTACTTC; CDR3: CASSPTSGSSYEQYF